Here is one T cell receptor (beta chain) with its context. With template switching, a universal primer site was added, and the cDNA carried unique molecular identifiers. TCRdb analysed the 5' RACE reads with MiXCR anew, one entry per CDR3 protein. The top ten hold 5% to 6% of the sample, which has 250,000 or so distinct CDR3 sequences, approximately 8% seen once. The CDR3 loop spans 14 amino acids. Trimming cost V 1 base and J 6 bases, with 10 bases left between them. Germline V gene lookup returns CDR1 SEHNR and CDR2 FQNEAQ (reference sequence). The data stem from a study of identical twins. Only healthy Caucasians were enrolled as donors. These records were also assigned to another study, of yellow fever vaccine responses in identical twins. Turning to that study: Twins reportedly had a vaccine T cell response that seemed partly convergent, partly personalized.

The chain recombines TRBV7-9 with TRBJ1-5; a possible D gene is TRBD1 (6 bases). The TCR comes from a woman in her late teens or twenties in good health. Sequenced: CD8+ T cells sorted from blood. Written as DNA, the CDR3 is TGTGCCAGCAGCTTAGGCGGGGGCCCTCAGCCCCAGCATTTT. It codes for CASSLGGGPQPQHF. Full variable domain (rest looked up from reference TRBV7-9 and TRBJ1-5): DTGVSQNPRHKITKRGQNVTFRCDPISEHNRLYWYRQTLGQGPEFLTYFQNEAQLEKSRLLSDRFSAERPKGSFSTLEIQRTEQGDSAMYLCASSLGGGPQPQHFGDGTRLSIL.